The clone carrying this T cell receptor beta chain has at least ten counts. No antigen is known for it. This CDR3 has 15 residues. The V gene end was trimmed by 3 bases and the J gene end by 10 bases; junction bases not matched to a gene: 12. Germline CDR1 reads MNHNS; CDR2 reads SASEGT. This sample was taken from a study of human T cells and chemical hapten exposure. About the study: Patch testing placed 0.01% DPC on the upper back, with readings at 6 days. Broader study findings: No alteration of TCRs above 1 in 1000 frequency was seen with DPC sensitization.

As the library was built, unique molecular identifiers were attached to individual cDNA molecules. MiXCR, applied by TCRdb to the RACE reads, yields one record per CDR3 protein. The sample shows over 300,000 distinct CDR3 sequences, 4.5% to 5.5% of them seen only once. Time point: pre-sensitization, week 0. The treatment is: therapeutic diphenylcyclopropenone sensitization with weekly scalp DPC. The source material was whole blood, sampled in connection with sensitization to the hapten diphenylcyclopropenone (DPC). The sequence came from a woman aged 45-65 years with alopecia areata. Some clones in this sample may be carry-over from other donors' samples. The chain is built from TRBV6-1 and TRBJ2-1; TRBD2 matches at 7 bases. CDR3 region: CASSERERVYWEQFF. CDR3 DNA sequence: TGTGCCAGCAGTGAGCGGGAGAGGGTTTACTGGGAGCAGTTCTTC.